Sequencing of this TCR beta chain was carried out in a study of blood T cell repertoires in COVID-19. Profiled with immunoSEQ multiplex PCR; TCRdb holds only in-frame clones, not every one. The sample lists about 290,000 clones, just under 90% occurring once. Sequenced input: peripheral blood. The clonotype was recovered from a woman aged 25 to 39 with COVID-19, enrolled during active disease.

The CDR3 region is CASSVSGGIYNEQFF. CDR3 nucleotides: TGTGCCAGCAGCGTGAGCGGGGGCATTTACAATGAGCAGTTCTTC. V usage is TRBV9 and J usage is TRBJ2-1; 8 bases agree with TRBD2. This CDR3 has 15 residues. CDR1 and CDR2 (germline): SGDLS, YYNGEE. V lost 2 bases to trimming and J lost 4 bases; unmatched junction nucleotides: 5.